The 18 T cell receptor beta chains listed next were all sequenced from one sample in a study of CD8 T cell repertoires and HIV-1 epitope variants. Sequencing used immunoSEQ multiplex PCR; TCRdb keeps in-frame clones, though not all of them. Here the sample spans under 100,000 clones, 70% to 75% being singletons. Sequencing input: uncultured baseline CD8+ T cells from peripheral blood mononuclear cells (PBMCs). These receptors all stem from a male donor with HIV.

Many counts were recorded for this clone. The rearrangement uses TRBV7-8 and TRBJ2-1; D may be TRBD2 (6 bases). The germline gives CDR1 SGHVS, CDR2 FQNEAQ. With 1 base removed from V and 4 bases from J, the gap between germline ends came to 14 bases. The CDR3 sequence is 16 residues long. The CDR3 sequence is CASSLGRDSLYNEQFF. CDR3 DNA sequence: TGTGCCAGCAGCTTAGGCCGGGACTCGTTATACAATGAGCAGTTCTTC. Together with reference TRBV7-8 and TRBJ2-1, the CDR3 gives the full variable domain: GAGVSQSPRYKVAKRGQDVALRCDPISGHVSLFWYQQALGQGPEFLTYFQNEAQLDKSGLPSDRFFAERPEGSVSTLKIQRTQQEDSAVYLCASSLGRDSLYNEQFFGPGTRLTVL.

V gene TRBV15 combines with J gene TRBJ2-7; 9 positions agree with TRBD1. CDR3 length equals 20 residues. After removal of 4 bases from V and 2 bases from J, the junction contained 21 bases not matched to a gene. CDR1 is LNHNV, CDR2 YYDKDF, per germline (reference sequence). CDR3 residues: CATSTSRWGGTGIQPYEQYF. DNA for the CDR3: TGTGCCACCAGCACAAGTCGCTGGGGCGGGACAGGGATCCAGCCCTACGAGCAGTACTTC.

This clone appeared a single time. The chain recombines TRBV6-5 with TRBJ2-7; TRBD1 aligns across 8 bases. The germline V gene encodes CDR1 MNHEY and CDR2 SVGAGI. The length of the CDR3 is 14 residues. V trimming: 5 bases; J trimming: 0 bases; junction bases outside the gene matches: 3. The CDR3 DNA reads TGTGCCAGCAGTCCGGGACAGGTCTCCTACGAGCAGTACTTC. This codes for CASSPGQVSYEQYF.

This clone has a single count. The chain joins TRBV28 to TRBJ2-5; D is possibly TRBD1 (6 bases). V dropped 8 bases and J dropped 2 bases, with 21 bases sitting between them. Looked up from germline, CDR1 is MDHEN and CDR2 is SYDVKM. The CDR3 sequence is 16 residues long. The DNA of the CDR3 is TGTGCCAGCGTCCCCTTGGGCAGGGGTGTTCAAGAGACCCAGTACTTC. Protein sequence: CASVPLGRGVQETQYF. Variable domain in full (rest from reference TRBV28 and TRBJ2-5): DVKVTQSSRYLVKRTGEKVFLECVQDMDHENMFWYRQDPGLGLRLIYFSYDVKMKEKGDIPEGYSVSREKKERFSLILESASTNQTSMYLCASVPLGRGVQETQYFGPGTRLLVL.

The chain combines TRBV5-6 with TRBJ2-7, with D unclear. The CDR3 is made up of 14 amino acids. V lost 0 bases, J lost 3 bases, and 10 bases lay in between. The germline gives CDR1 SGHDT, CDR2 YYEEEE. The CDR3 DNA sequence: TGTGCCAGCAGCTTGGGGGTGGGGAACTACGAGCAGTACTTC. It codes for CASSLGVGNYEQYF.

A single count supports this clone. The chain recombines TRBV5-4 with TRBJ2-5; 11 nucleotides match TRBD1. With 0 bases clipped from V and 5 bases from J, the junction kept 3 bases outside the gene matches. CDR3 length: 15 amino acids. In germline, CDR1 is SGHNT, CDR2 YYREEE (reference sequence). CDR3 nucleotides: TGTGCCAGCAGCTTGGGGACAGGGGGCTTTGAGACCCAGTACTTC. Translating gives CASSLGTGGFETQYF.

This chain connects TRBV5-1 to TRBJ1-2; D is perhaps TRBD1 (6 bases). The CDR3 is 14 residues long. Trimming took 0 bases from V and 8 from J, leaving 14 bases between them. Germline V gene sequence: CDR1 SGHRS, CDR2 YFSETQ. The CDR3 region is CASSLEQGSRGYTF. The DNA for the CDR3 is TGCGCCAGCAGCTTGGAGCAGGGGTCGCGGGGCTACACCTTC.

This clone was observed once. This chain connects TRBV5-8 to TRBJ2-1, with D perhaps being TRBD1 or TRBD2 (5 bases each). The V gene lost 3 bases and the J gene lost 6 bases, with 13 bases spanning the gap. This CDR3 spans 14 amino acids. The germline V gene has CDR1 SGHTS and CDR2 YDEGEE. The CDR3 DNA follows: TGTGCCAGCAGCTACATCCGGGACCCCAATGAGCAGTTCTTC. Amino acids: CASSYIRDPNEQFF.

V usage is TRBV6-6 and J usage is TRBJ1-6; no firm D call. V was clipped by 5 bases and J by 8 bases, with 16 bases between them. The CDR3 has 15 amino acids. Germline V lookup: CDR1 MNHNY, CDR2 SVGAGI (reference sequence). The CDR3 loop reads CASSPSRSGDSPLHF. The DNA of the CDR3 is TGTGCCAGCAGTCCTTCGAGATCAGGCGATTCACCCCTCCACTTT.

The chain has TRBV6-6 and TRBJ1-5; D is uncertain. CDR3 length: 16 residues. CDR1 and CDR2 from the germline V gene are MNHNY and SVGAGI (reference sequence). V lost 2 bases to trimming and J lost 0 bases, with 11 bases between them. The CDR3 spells CASSYEVNYSNQPQHF. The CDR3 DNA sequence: TGTGCCAGCAGTTACGAGGTCAATTATAGCAATCAGCCCCAGCATTTT.

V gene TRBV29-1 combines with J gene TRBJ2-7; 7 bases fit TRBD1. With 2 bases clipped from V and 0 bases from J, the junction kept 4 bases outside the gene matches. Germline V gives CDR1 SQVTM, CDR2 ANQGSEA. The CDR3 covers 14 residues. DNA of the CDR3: TGCAGCGTTGAAATCTCAGGGGGCTCCTACGAGCAGTACTTC. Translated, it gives CSVEISGGSYEQYF.

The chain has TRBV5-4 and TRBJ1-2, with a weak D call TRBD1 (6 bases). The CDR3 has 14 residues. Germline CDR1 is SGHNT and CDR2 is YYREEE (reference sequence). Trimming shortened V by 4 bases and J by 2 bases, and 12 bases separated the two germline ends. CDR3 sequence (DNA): TGTGCCAGCAGCCTACCAACAGGGAACTATGGCTACACCTTC. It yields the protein CASSLPTGNYGYTF.

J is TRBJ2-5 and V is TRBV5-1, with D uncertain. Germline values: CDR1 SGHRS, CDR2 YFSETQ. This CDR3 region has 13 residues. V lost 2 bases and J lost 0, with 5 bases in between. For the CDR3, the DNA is TGCGCCAGCAGCTTAGAAGACCAAGAGACCCAGTACTTC. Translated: CASSLEDQETQYF.

CDR3 nucleotide sequence: TGTGCCAGCAGCCAAGAGAACCAGGGGAGGGATACGCAGTATTTT. Protein sequence: CASSQENQGRDTQYF. The chain uses TRBV4-2 and TRBJ2-3; perhaps D is TRBD1 or TRBD2 (6 bases each). V lost 0 bases and J lost 6, with 13 bases in between. Germline V gene data show CDR1 as LGHNA and CDR2 as YNFKEQ. This CDR3 is 15 amino acids long.

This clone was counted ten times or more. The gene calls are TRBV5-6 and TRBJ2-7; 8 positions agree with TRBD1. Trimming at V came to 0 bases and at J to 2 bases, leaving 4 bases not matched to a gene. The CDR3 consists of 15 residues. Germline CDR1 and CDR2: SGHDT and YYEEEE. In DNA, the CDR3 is TGTGCCAGCAGCTTGGAGACAGGGGCAACCTACGAGCAGTACTTC. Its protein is CASSLETGATYEQYF.

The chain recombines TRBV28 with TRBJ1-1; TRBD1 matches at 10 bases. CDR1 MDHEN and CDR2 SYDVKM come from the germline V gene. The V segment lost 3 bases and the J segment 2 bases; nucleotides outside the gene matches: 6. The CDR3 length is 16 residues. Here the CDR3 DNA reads TGTGCCAGCAGTTTCCACCGGGACAGGGGAAACACTGAAGCTTTCTTT. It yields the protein CASSFHRDRGNTEAFF. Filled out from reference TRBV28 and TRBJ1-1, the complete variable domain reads DVKVTQSSRYLVKRTGEKVFLECVQDMDHENMFWYRQDPGLGLRLIYFSYDVKMKEKGDIPEGYSVSREKKERFSLILESASTNQTSMYLCASSFHRDRGNTEAFFGQGTRLTVV.

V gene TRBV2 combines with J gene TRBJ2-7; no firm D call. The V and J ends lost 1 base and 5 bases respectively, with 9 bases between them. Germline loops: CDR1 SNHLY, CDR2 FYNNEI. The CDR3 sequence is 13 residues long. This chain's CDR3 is CASSEDRDHEQYF. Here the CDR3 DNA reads TGTGCCAGCAGTGAAGATAGGGATCACGAGCAGTACTTC.

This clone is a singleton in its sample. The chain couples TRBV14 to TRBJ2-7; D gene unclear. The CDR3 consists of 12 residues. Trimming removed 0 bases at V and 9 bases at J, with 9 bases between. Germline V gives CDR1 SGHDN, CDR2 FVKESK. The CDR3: CASSQDGFWQYF. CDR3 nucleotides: TGTGCCAGCAGCCAAGATGGGTTTTGGCAGTACTTC.